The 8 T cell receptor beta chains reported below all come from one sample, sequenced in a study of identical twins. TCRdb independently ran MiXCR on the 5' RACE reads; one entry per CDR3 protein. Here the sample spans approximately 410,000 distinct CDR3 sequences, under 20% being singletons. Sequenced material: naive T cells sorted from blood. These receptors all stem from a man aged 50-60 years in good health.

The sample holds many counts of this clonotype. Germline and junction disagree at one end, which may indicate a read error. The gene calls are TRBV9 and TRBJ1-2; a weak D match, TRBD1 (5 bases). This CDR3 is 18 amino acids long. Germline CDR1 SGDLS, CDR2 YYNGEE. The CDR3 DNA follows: TGTGCCAGCAGCGGCCCACGTGGGACGGGGATCCCCGACTATGGCTACACTTTC. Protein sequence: CASSGPRGTGIPDYGYTF.

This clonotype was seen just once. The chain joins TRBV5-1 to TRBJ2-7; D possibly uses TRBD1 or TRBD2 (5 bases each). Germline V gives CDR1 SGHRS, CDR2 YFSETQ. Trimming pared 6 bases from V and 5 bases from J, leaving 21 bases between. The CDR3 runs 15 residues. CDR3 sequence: CASTGLGGGSHEQYF. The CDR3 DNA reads TGCGCCAGCACGGGGCTCGGTGGTGGGTCCCACGAGCAGTACTTC.

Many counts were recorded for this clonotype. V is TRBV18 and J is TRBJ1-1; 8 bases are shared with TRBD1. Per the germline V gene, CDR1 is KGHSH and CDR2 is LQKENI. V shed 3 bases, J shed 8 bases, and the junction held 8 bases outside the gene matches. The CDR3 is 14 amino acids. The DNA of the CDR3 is TGTGCCAGCTCACCCGGGACAGGCAGATCCGAAGCTTTCTTT. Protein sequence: CASSPGTGRSEAFF.

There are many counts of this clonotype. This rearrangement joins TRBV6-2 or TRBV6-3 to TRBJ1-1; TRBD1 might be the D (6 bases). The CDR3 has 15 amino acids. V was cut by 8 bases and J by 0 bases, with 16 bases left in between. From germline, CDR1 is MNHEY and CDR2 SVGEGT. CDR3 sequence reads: CASRTFDRMNTEAFF. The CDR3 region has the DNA TGTGCCAGCCGTACCTTTGACAGGATGAACACTGAAGCTTTCTTT.

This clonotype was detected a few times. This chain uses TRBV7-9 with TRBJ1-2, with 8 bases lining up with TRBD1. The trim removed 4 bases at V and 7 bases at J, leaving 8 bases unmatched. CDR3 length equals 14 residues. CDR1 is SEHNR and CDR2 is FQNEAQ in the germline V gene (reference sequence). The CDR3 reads CASSYPTGDSGYTF. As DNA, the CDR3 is TGTGCCAGCAGCTACCCGACAGGGGACTCTGGCTACACCTTC.

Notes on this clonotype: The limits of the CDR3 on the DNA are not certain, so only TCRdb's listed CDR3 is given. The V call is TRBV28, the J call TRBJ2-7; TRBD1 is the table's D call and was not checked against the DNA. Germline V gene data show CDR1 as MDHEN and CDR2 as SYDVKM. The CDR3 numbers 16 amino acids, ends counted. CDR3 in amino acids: CASSLLSGPSSYEQYF.

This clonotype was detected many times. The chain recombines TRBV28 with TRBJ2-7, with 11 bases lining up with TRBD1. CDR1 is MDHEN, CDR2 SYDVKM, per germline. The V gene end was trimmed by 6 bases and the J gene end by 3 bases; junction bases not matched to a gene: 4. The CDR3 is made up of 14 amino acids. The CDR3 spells CASRRTGGFYEQYF. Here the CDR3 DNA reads TGTGCCAGCAGACGGACAGGGGGCTTCTACGAGCAGTACTTC.

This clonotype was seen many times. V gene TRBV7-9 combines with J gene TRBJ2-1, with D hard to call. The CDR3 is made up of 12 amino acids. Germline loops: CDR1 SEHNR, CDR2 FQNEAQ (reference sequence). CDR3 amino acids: CVPVGRRNEQFF. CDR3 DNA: TGTGTCCCGGTGGGCCGGCGGAATGAGCAGTTCTTC.